In this sample, the clone carrying this TCR beta chain turned up many times. Antigen: not known. Each CDR3 protein gets one entry after TCRdb re-called the 5' RACE reads with MiXCR. The table records about 690,000 distinct CDR3 sequences, 5.5% to 7.5% of them present only once. This CDR3 is built from 17 residues. CDR1 SEHNR and CDR2 FQNEAQ come from the germline V gene (reference sequence). J lost 1 base, V lost 5 bases, and 7 bases had no gene match. The data originate from a study of identical twins. Study-level results: While abundant cord blood beta clonotypes carried fewer insertions, memory repertoires showed no such pattern. Analyses of zero insertions could be partly confounded by invariant MAIT and iNKT cells. Models underestimated how often monozygotic twins shared out-of-frame TCR alpha.

The TCR originated in a man between 18 and 29 years old in good health. The V call is TRBV7-9, the J call TRBJ2-3; 12 nucleotides agree with TRBD2. Material for sequencing was naive T cells sorted from blood. The chain's CDR3 is CASSRSRLAGGTDTQYF. CDR3 nucleotide sequence: TGTGCCAGCAGCCGATCCCGACTAGCGGGAGGCACAGATACGCAGTATTTT. The whole variable domain, remainder taken from reference TRBV7-9 and TRBJ2-3, is DTGVSQNPRHKITKRGQNVTFRCDPISEHNRLYWYRQTLGQGPEFLTYFQNEAQLEKSRLLSDRFSAERPKGSFSTLEIQRTEQGDSAMYLCASSRSRLAGGTDTQYFGPGTRLTVL.